This T cell receptor beta chain emerged from a study of T cell repertoires in cytomegalovirus infection. As for the study in general: Public TCR beta signatures provided an indication of both CMV infection and a matching HLA type. Points from the study as a whole: Across the ex vivo response, the dominant clonotypes were HLA-C-restricted CMV-specific TCR beta clonotypes. Based on cumulative public TCR beta family frequency, carriers of CMV plus the relevant HLA were identified.

TCRdb reanalysed the reads using MiXCR and keeps one entry per CDR3 protein. This repertoire shows approximately 250,000 distinct CDR3 sequences, around an eighth found once; its top ten account for 1.5% to 2%. This clonotype appeared a few times. Its cognate antigen is unknown. The ends were cut back, 4 bases at V and 1 base at J, with 15 bases in the middle. Germline V CDR1 and CDR2: DFQATT, SNEGSKA (reference sequence). The CDR3 extends over 15 amino acids. This clonotype was obtained from a human donor in good health (CMV status not recorded). Some clones in this sample may be carry-over from other donors' samples. V and J are TRBV20-1 and TRBJ2-3; perhaps TRBD1 as D (5 bases). The specimen sequenced was PBMCs. CDR3 region: CSANPPLTGTDTQYF. In DNA, the CDR3 is TGCAGTGCTAACCCCCCACTGACAGGCACAGATACGCAGTATTTT.